The sequence of this T cell receptor (beta chain) was determined in a study of control samples from healthy donors and cancer patients. The data were produced by immunoSEQ multiplex PCR, yet TCRdb's version contains in-frame clones alone and is incomplete. This table has 200,000 or so clones, around 94% appearing once. J was trimmed by 3 bases and V by 5 bases; bases with no gene match: 7. This CDR3 has 14 residues. CDR1 SGHRS and CDR2 YFSETQ come from the germline V gene. The V gene is TRBV5-1, the J gene TRBJ2-5; 7 nucleotides align to TRBD2. Input material: blood. The TCR sequence derives from a man in his fifties in good health. CDR3 residues: CASSLFLAEETQYF. In DNA, the CDR3 is TGCGCCAGCAGTCTATTCCTAGCGGAAGAGACCCAGTACTTC. Full variable domain (remainder filled in from reference TRBV5-1 and TRBJ2-5): KAGVTQTPRYLIKTRGQQVTLSCSPISGHRSVSWYQQTPGQGLQFLFEYFSETQRNKGNFPGRFSGRQFSNSRSEMNVSTLELGDSALYLCASSLFLAEETQYFGPGTRLLVL.